This passage covers 26 T cell receptor beta chains from one sample sequenced in a study of blood T cell repertoires in COVID-19. Measured with immunoSEQ multiplex PCR; TCRdb has only the in-frame clones, and not every one. The sample includes 90,000 to 120,000 clones, 70% to 90% of them seen just once. Material for sequencing was peripheral blood. Receptor source: a man aged 35-49 years with active or convalescent COVID-19.

V and J are TRBV30 and TRBJ1-4; TRBD1 aligns across 9 bases. Germline V gene sequence: CDR1 GTSNPN, CDR2 SVGIG (reference sequence). V shed 2 bases and J 7 bases; nucleotides not matched to a gene: 8. This CDR3 region has 15 residues. CDR3 residues: CAWSSSGTGTEKLFF. DNA of the CDR3: TGTGCCTGGAGTTCCTCCGGGACAGGGACTGAAAAACTGTTTTTT.

The rearrangement uses TRBV2 and TRBJ1-2; D is unclear. The CDR3 sequence is 11 residues long. V was trimmed by 10 bases and J by 7 bases, leaving 13 bases between them. CDR1 SNHLY and CDR2 FYNNEI come from the germline V gene. The CDR3 spells CATQQVSGYTF. CDR3 coding DNA: TGTGCCACCCAACAAGTTTCTGGCTACACCTTC.

This clone showed up just once. This rearrangement joins TRBV27 to TRBJ1-1, with no clear D. CDR3 length: 15 amino acids. Trimming took 2 bases from V and 0 from J, leaving 10 bases between them. The germline V gene encodes CDR1 MNHEY and CDR2 SMNVEV (reference sequence). In DNA form, the CDR3 reads TGTGCCAGCAGTTTAAGAGGGCCCGTGAACACTGAAGCTTTCTTT. Protein product: CASSLRGPVNTEAFF.

The rearrangement joins TRBV25-1 to TRBJ2-1; no definite D call. The CDR3 runs 14 residues. The germline V gene encodes CDR1 MGHDK and CDR2 SYGVNS. The V end lost 3 bases, the J end lost 10 bases, and 16 bases lay between the germline ends. The CDR3 region is CASSDLVGSREQFF. The CDR3, as DNA: TGTGCCAGCAGTGACTTAGTGGGCTCACGAGAGCAGTTCTTC.

V and J are TRBV9 and TRBJ2-3; D may be TRBD2 (6 bases). This CDR3 region has 18 residues. Germline CDR1 SGDLS, CDR2 YYNGEE. Trimming cost V 0 bases and J 2 bases, with 19 bases left between them. CDR3 in DNA: TGTGCCAGCAGCGTAGAACTCGGGCTAGCGAGCTACACAGATACGCAGTATTTT. Its protein product is CASSVELGLASYTDTQYF.

The chain recombines TRBV19 with TRBJ1-3, with D maybe TRBD1 (6 bases). The V and J ends lost 8 bases and 0 bases respectively, with 11 bases between them. Germline loops: CDR1 LNHDA, CDR2 SQIVND (reference sequence). The CDR3 has 14 amino acids. CDR3 nucleotide sequence: TGTGCCAGTGGGGACACCTTCTCTGGAAACACCATATATTTT. Translation gives CASGDTFSGNTIYF.

V is TRBV24-1 and J is TRBJ1-2; D remains unclear. The ends were cut back, 7 bases at V and 6 bases at J, with 23 bases in the middle. The CDR3 is made up of 16 amino acids. The V gene's germline CDR1 is KGHDR and CDR2 SFDVKD. The CDR3, as DNA: TGTGCCACCAGGGGTTCCGGTCGAAGTGGAGTCGATGGCTACACCTTC. Translation: CATRGSGRSGVDGYTF.

The chain carries TRBV27 and TRBJ2-1; 10 bases agree with TRBD1. The germline gives CDR1 MNHEY, CDR2 SMNVEV (reference sequence). After removal of 10 bases from V and 4 bases from J, the junction contained 13 bases not matched to a gene. The CDR3 runs to 16 residues. CDR3 bases: TGTGCCACCAGACAGGGGGCTGGGGGGGGATACAATGAGCAGTTCTTC. The encoded protein is CATRQGAGGGYNEQFF.

The rearrangement uses TRBV6-5 and TRBJ2-7; perhaps TRBD1 as D (6 bases). The V gene's germline CDR1 is MNHEY and CDR2 SVGAGI. With 2 bases removed from V and 2 bases from J, the gap between germline ends came to 16 bases. The CDR3 has 16 amino acids. This CDR3 reads CASSYSPEGDTYEQYF. The CDR3 nucleotides read TGTGCCAGCAGTTACAGCCCAGAGGGGGACACCTACGAGCAGTACTTC.

V is TRBV28 and J is TRBJ1-1; maybe TRBD1 (6 bases). The CDR3 is 13 residues long. Between the trimmed V and J ends, which lost 6 bases and 5 bases, there was a span of 13 bases. Germline assignment: CDR1 MDHEN and CDR2 SYDVKM. DNA for the CDR3: TGTGCCAGCAGACGATCAGGGGAGACTGAAGCTTTCTTT. It is translated as CASRRSGETEAFF.

The DNA of the CDR3 is TGTGCCAGCAGCTTGGGTGGACTAGCGGGAGGGCCCAATGAGCAGTTCTTC. Protein sequence: CASSLGGLAGGPNEQFF. The rearrangement joins TRBV5-4 to TRBJ2-1, with 15 positions matching TRBD2. Trimming cost V 0 bases and J 6 bases; bases outside gene matches: 4. The CDR3 runs 17 residues. Per the germline V gene, CDR1 is SGHNT and CDR2 is YYREEE (reference sequence).

This chain joins TRBV28 and TRBJ2-7, with a possible D match to TRBD1 (5 bases). The CDR3 has 14 amino acids. Trimming stripped 7 bases from V and 5 bases from J, with 18 bases between. The germline V gene encodes CDR1 MDHEN and CDR2 SYDVKM. CDR3 sequence: CASTEQVEGNEQYF. In nucleotides, the CDR3 is TGTGCCAGCACGGAACAGGTGGAAGGAAACGAGCAGTACTTC.

This clone was detected only once. CDR3 sequence reads: CASSWGTGVREQYF. The CDR3 bases are TGTGCCAGCAGCTGGGGGACGGGAGTGCGGGAGCAGTACTTC. The V call is TRBV7-2, the J call TRBJ2-7; D perhaps matches TRBD2 (6 bases). Between the trimmed V and J ends, which lost 4 bases and 7 bases, there was a span of 17 bases. Germline CDR1 and CDR2: SGHTA and FQGNSA. The CDR3 has 14 residues.

The chain carries TRBV30 and TRBJ2-7; weak D call: TRBD2 (6 bases). The CDR3 has 13 amino acids. V was cut by 4 bases and J by 2 bases, with 12 bases left in between. The germline V gene has CDR1 GTSNPN and CDR2 SVGIG (reference sequence). CDR3 residues: CAWKEGLTYEQYF. The CDR3 DNA reads TGTGCCTGGAAGGAGGGGCTAACCTACGAGCAGTACTTC.

This clone was detected only once. The V and J genes are TRBV7-2 and TRBJ2-1, with 7 bases fitting TRBD1. The CDR3 contains 15 residues. Per germline, CDR1 SGHTA and CDR2 FQGNSA. V lost 8 bases to trimming and J lost 3 bases; unmatched junction nucleotides: 10. CDR3 coding DNA: TGTGCCAGCTCTCAATTCGGACAGGACTACAATGAGCAGTTCTTC. Its protein is CASSQFGQDYNEQFF.

The genes are TRBV12-3 or TRBV12-4 and TRBJ1-5; no clear D gene. V gave up 7 bases and J gave up 6 bases, with 13 bases separating them. The CDR3 has 13 residues. CDR3 region: CASNWREGQPQHF. The CDR3 bases are TGTGCCAGCAACTGGAGGGAGGGTCAGCCCCAGCATTTT.

V and J are TRBV5-1 and TRBJ2-1; 13 nucleotides align to TRBD2. Per germline, CDR1 SGHRS and CDR2 YFSETQ. J was trimmed by 8 bases and V by 8 bases; bases with no gene match: 10. CDR3 size: 15 residues. This CDR3 reads CASRGLAGATDEQFF. In DNA, the CDR3 is TGCGCCAGTCGCGGACTAGCGGGAGCGACCGATGAGCAGTTCTTC. The full variable domain, completed using reference TRBV5-1 and TRBJ2-1, is KAGVTQTPRYLIKTRGQQVTLSCSPISGHRSVSWYQQTPGQGLQFLFEYFSETQRNKGNFPGRFSGRQFSNSRSEMNVSTLELGDSALYLCASRGLAGATDEQFFGPGTRLTVL.

This chain connects TRBV18 to TRBJ2-2; 8 nucleotides agree with TRBD2. This CDR3 has 16 amino acids. Germline CDR1 reads KGHSH; CDR2 reads LQKENI. The V gene end was trimmed by 1 base and the J gene end by 1 base; junction bases not matched to a gene: 2. This CDR3 reads CASSPRAGGNTGELFF. The CDR3 coding sequence is TGTGCCAGCTCACCACGCGCGGGAGGGAACACCGGGGAGCTGTTTTTT.

This chain joins TRBV18 and TRBJ2-3, with 11 positions matching TRBD2. Germline-derived CDR1 and CDR2 are KGHSH and LQKENI. The CDR3 covers 15 residues. Trimming removed 3 bases from V and 1 base from J; junction bases left unmatched: 0. The CDR3 loop reads CASSPGLAGTDTQYF. CDR3 DNA: TGTGCCAGCTCACCGGGACTAGCGGGCACAGATACGCAGTATTTT. The variable domain in full, completed from reference TRBV18 and TRBJ2-3, reads NAGVMQNPRHLVRRRGQEARLRCSPMKGHSHVYWYRQLPEEGLKFMVYLQKENIIDESGMPKERFSAEFPKEGPSILRIQQVVRGDSAAYFCASSPGLAGTDTQYFGPGTRLTVL.

This chain uses TRBV10-3 with TRBJ2-2; 9 bases agree with TRBD1. Per germline, CDR1 ENHRY and CDR2 SYGVKD. This CDR3 comprises 15 residues. The V segment lost 4 bases and the J segment 4 bases; nucleotides outside the gene matches: 4. CDR3 bases: TGTGCCATCAGTGGGAGACAGGGGGTCACCGGGGAGCTGTTTTTT. Its translation is CAISGRQGVTGELFF.

The V and J genes are TRBV7-3 and TRBJ2-4; the D is unclear. Trimming removed 5 bases at V and 0 bases at J, with 11 bases between. This CDR3 has 15 amino acids. Germline V gene lookup returns CDR1 SGHTA and CDR2 FQGTGA. The CDR3, as DNA: TGTGCCAGCAGCCGTCCTGGCCTAGCCAAAAACATTCAGTACTTC. It yields the protein CASSRPGLAKNIQYF.

The chain links TRBV19 to TRBJ1-3, with 7 bases aligning to TRBD1. CDR1 and CDR2 (germline): LNHDA, SQIVND (reference sequence). The V gene end was trimmed by 4 bases and the J gene end by 0 bases; junction bases not matched to a gene: 6. The CDR3 spans 16 residues. The CDR3: CASSTPGTASGNTIYF. CDR3 DNA: TGTGCCAGTAGTACTCCCGGGACAGCCTCTGGAAACACCATATATTTT.

The chain links TRBV6-5 to TRBJ1-1, with D maybe TRBD1 (5 bases). Germline CDR1 MNHEY, CDR2 SVGAGI. This CDR3 spans 14 amino acids. Trimming stripped 6 bases from V and 5 bases from J, with 16 bases between. The CDR3 sequence: CASSWGGVGTEAFF. CDR3 sequence (DNA): TGTGCCAGCAGCTGGGGGGGTGTAGGGACTGAAGCTTTCTTT.

J is TRBJ2-6 and V is TRBV9, with D possibly TRBD1 on 6 matching bases. The CDR3 is 17 residues long. Germline V gene sequence: CDR1 SGDLS, CDR2 YYNGEE. V lost 3 bases and J 4 bases, leaving 17 bases between the germline ends. CDR3 nucleotide sequence: TGTGCCAGCAGCGCCGCAACAGGGTATGGCGGGGCCAACGTCCTGACTTTC. Its protein is CASSAATGYGGANVLTF.

The chain carries TRBV6-5 and TRBJ2-7; 9 bases line up with TRBD1. Trimming cost V 0 bases and J 7 bases; bases outside gene matches: 7. The CDR3 has 15 residues. Germline CDR1 is MNHEY and CDR2 is SVGAGI. CDR3 amino acids: CASSYSGQGRLEQYF. The DNA for the CDR3 is TGTGCCAGCAGTTACTCTGGACAGGGGCGTTTAGAGCAGTACTTC.

In DNA, the CDR3 is TGTGCCAGCAGCTTGAACAGCGAGCAGTTCTTC. Translated: CASSLNSEQFF. The chain uses TRBV7-9 and TRBJ2-1; D not certain. V was trimmed by 3 bases and J by 10 bases, leaving 7 bases between them. The CDR3 consists of 11 residues. The germline gives CDR1 SEHNR, CDR2 FQNEAQ (reference sequence).